The T cell receptor (beta chain) under discussion was sequenced for a study of tumour-infiltrating T cells in Burkitt lymphoma. The table came from immunoSEQ multiplex PCR; TCRdb's copy has only in-frame clones and leaves some out. The sample lists 13,000 to 15,000 clones, 30% occurring once. Trimming removed 4 bases at V and 7 bases at J, with 13 bases between. This CDR3 comprises 12 residues. Germline CDR1 SQVTM, CDR2 ANQGSEA. The clonotype was recovered from a human donor with diffuse large B-cell lymphoma. The chain couples TRBV29-1 to TRBJ1-2; unclear D gene. Input material: tumor tissue. CDR3 sequence reads: CSVGSPIIGYTF. In nucleotides, the CDR3 is TGCAGCGTTGGCTCCCCAATTATTGGCTACACCTTC.